This T cell receptor beta chain is from a study of breast tumors, draining lymph nodes, adjacent tissues. From germline, CDR1 is KGHDR and CDR2 SFDVKD. CDR3 length: 14 residues. V was trimmed by 3 bases and J by 7 bases, leaving 14 bases between them. TCRdb redid the calling of the multiplex PCR reads with MiXCR, one entry per CDR3 protein. The sample has about 13,000 distinct CDR3 sequences; 62% are singletons. Study-level points and caveats: The lymph node origin of tumor T cells was framed as consistent with a hypothesis, not demonstrated. Luminal-like breast cancer showed significantly greater tumor-nontumor repertoire similarity than basal-like breast cancer did.

On this clonotype itself: Its specificity is unknown.

The TCR was taken from a female donor with breast cancer. Some clones in this sample may be carry-over from other donors' samples. The V and J genes are TRBV24-1 and TRBJ1-2; D gene uncertain. The sample consisted of tumor-adjacent breast tissue. The CDR3 is CATSDEKGPLGYTF. For the CDR3, the DNA is TGTGCCACCAGTGATGAGAAAGGGCCCCTTGGCTACACCTTC.